These 27 T cell receptor beta chains were all obtained from the same sample, sequenced in a study of T cell responses to AZD1222 COVID-19 vaccine. Profiling relied on immunoSEQ multiplex PCR, and the TCRdb table lists in-frame clones only, not all of them. This sample has 150,000 or so clones; about nine tenths occur once, and the top ten carry approximately 9%. Sequencing used peripheral blood, obtained 28 days after the second AZD1222 dose. Every receptor here comes from an adult who received the AZD1222 COVID-19 vaccine.

This chain joins TRBV19 and TRBJ2-7; D possibly corresponds to TRBD1 (5 bases). CDR1 and CDR2 (germline): LNHDA, SQIVND (reference sequence). This CDR3 region has 15 residues. V was pared by 5 bases and J by 0 bases, with 14 bases between. This chain's CDR3 is CASSGSDTPSYEQYF. For the CDR3, the DNA is TGTGCCAGTAGTGGGTCGGACACCCCCTCCTACGAGCAGTACTTC.

The rearrangement links TRBV5-1 to TRBJ1-2; no reliable D call. Germline-derived CDR1 and CDR2 are SGHRS and YFSETQ. The length of the CDR3 is 14 residues. Trimming left V 0 bases short and J 4 bases short, with 10 bases between. The CDR3: CASSLAGQSYGYTF. CDR3 in DNA: TGCGCCAGCAGCTTGGCCGGGCAGAGCTATGGCTACACCTTC.

The chain uses TRBV3-1 (or the pseudogene TRBV3-2) and TRBJ2-5, with TRBD1 matching over 11 bases. V dropped 2 bases and J dropped 0; count of bases not matched to a gene: 2. The CDR3 consists of 16 residues. Germline V lookup: CDR1 LGHDT, CDR2 YNNKEL (reference sequence). As DNA, the CDR3 is TGTGCCAGCAGCCAACGGGACAGGGGGTACCAAGAGACCCAGTACTTC. Its protein product is CASSQRDRGYQETQYF.

This chain connects TRBV27 to TRBJ1-1; the D is unclear. The germline CDR1 and CDR2 sequences are MNHEY and SMNVEV (reference sequence). The CDR3 runs 14 residues. V lost 5 bases, J lost 5 bases, and 15 bases lay in between. CDR3 nucleotides: TGTGCCAGCAGTCCCCCGGGCATGAGGACTGAAGCTTTCTTT. This encodes CASSPPGMRTEAFF.

Notes on this clone: This CDR3 is also generated by other DNA sequences in the sample. The gene calls are TRBV6-5 and TRBJ2-7; no firm D call. Germline V CDR1 and CDR2: MNHEY, SVGAGI. CDR3 length equals 14 residues. Trimming shortened V by 4 bases and J by 0 bases, and 10 bases separated the two germline ends. CDR3 nucleotides: TGTGCCAGCAGTTTGGCGGTAAGCTCCTACGAGCAGTACTTC. As protein: CASSLAVSSYEQYF.

V and J are TRBV7-2 and TRBJ1-2, with 7 bases that match TRBD1. Unmatched junction bases numbered 5, after V lost 6 bases and J lost 4 bases. The CDR3 contains 13 residues. Germline CDR1 reads SGHTA; CDR2 reads FQGNSA. The CDR3 is CASRLQGGYGYTF. The CDR3 DNA reads as TGTGCCAGCAGACTTCAGGGGGGCTATGGCTACACCTTC.

The chain employs TRBV5-1 and TRBJ1-6; 9 bases match TRBD1. CDR3 length equals 14 residues. The ends lost 7 bases at V and 6 bases at J; junction bases unmatched: 5. Germline CDR1 reads SGHRS; CDR2 reads YFSETQ. The CDR3 DNA follows: TGCGCCAGCTCCCCGACAGGGGGTAATTCACCCCTCCACTTT. This codes for CASSPTGGNSPLHF.

V usage is TRBV28 and J usage is TRBJ2-7; D may be TRBD1 (5 bases). CDR1 MDHEN and CDR2 SYDVKM come from the germline V gene. CDR3 size: 16 residues. Trimming removed 4 bases from V and 5 bases from J, with 21 bases in between. The CDR3 DNA is TGTGCCAGCAGTTCCCGGTTCACAGGTATCTCGGACGAGCAGTACTTC. As protein: CASSSRFTGISDEQYF.

This sequence joins TRBV2 and TRBJ1-1; D remains ambiguous. This CDR3 has 11 residues. Trimming shortened V by 9 bases and J by 9 bases, and 14 bases separated the two germline ends. Germline V gene lookup returns CDR1 SNHLY and CDR2 FYNNEI. CDR3 coding DNA: TGTGCCAGTTCTAACAGCTTTAAAGCTTTCTTT. Residues: CASSNSFKAFF.

The chain combines TRBV11-2 with TRBJ1-5; a possible D gene is TRBD1 (5 bases). Germline assignment: CDR1 SGHAT and CDR2 FQNNGV. CDR3 length: 15 residues. Deletions cut 0 bases from V and 7 bases from J, with 13 bases between. The CDR3 sequence is CASSLDGGGGQPQHF. CDR3 nucleotides: TGTGCCAGCAGCTTAGATGGGGGGGGAGGACAGCCCCAGCATTTT.

The rearrangement uses TRBV6-5 and TRBJ1-1; the D gene is possibly TRBD1 (5 bases). The CDR3 consists of 14 residues. Per germline, CDR1 MNHEY and CDR2 SVGAGI. Trimming cost V 7 bases and J 1 base, with 13 bases left between them. The CDR3 DNA is TGTGCCAGCACCCCGGGACGGTCGAACACTGAAGCTTTCTTT. It yields the protein CASTPGRSNTEAFF.

The chain employs TRBV4-3 and TRBJ1-3; D ambiguous. CDR1 and CDR2 (germline): LGHNA, YSLEER. Trimming cost V 0 bases and J 4 bases, with 10 bases left between them. The CDR3 has 15 residues. The CDR3 bases are TGCGCCAGCAGCCAAGATCCCTGGGGAGGAAACACCATATATTTT. This gives the protein CASSQDPWGGNTIYF.

CDR3 amino acids: CASSLAGPGTEAFF. The CDR3 coding sequence is TGTGCCAGCAGTTTAGCCGGGCCAGGCACTGAAGCTTTCTTT. The chain links TRBV28 to TRBJ1-1; no reliable D call. The V and J ends lost 2 bases and 4 bases respectively, with 11 bases between them. The CDR3 length is 14 residues. CDR1 is MDHEN, CDR2 SYDVKM, per germline.

For the CDR3, the DNA is TGTGCCAGCAGCTTGACCCCTGGAAACACCATATATTTT. It specifies CASSLTPGNTIYF. The chain recombines TRBV7-9 with TRBJ1-3; D gene ambiguous. Germline-derived CDR1 and CDR2 are SEHNR and FQNEAQ (reference sequence). CDR3 length: 13 residues. The ends were cut back, 3 bases at V and 2 bases at J, with 5 bases in the middle.

The count of this clone is one. The chain couples TRBV2 to TRBJ1-5; 7 positions agree with TRBD1. The germline V gene has CDR1 SNHLY and CDR2 FYNNEI. V gave up 9 bases and J gave up 0 bases; unmatched junction bases: 5. This CDR3 spans 14 amino acids. The CDR3 nucleotides read TGTGCCAGTTTGGACAGGTATAGCAATCAGCCCCAGCATTTT. Protein sequence: CASLDRYSNQPQHF. Variable domain in full (rest from reference TRBV2 and TRBJ1-5): EPEVTQTPSHQVTQMGQEVILRCVPISNHLYFYWYRQILGQKVEFLVSFYNNEISEKSEIFDDQFSVERPDGSNFTLKIRSTKLEDSAMYFCASLDRYSNQPQHFGDGTRLSIL.

V gene TRBV4-2 combines with J gene TRBJ1-4, with 7 bases that match TRBD1. Per the germline V gene, CDR1 is LGHNA and CDR2 is YNFKEQ. The CDR3 is 17 residues long. Trimming at V came to 0 bases and at J to 8 bases, leaving 12 bases not matched to a gene. The DNA for the CDR3 is TGTGCCAGCAGCCAAGATATAGGGGGGCAGGGGGGCGAAAAACTGTTTTTT. It codes for CASSQDIGGQGGEKLFF.

CDR3 sequence: CASSQGANTEAFF. The CDR3 DNA reads as TGCGCCAGCAGCCAAGGGGCGAACACTGAAGCTTTCTTT. The V call is TRBV4-3, the J call TRBJ1-1; D call uncertain. The CDR3 is 13 amino acids. Germline-derived CDR1 and CDR2 are LGHNA and YSLEER. The V end was cut by 1 base, the J end by 1 base, with 4 bases between.

This chain connects TRBV10-1 to TRBJ1-6; D call uncertain. CDR3 length: 12 residues. V lost 6 bases and J lost 11, with 11 bases in between. Germline-derived CDR1 and CDR2 are WNHNN and SYGVQD (reference sequence). CDR3 DNA: TGCGCCAGCAGCCGAGGCGGCCCACCCCTCCACTTT. Residues: CASSRGGPPLHF.

V and J are TRBV19 and TRBJ1-1, with 11 positions matching TRBD1. Germline V gives CDR1 LNHDA, CDR2 SQIVND (reference sequence). The CDR3 length is 15 residues. Trimming at V came to 7 bases and at J to 5 bases, leaving 9 bases not matched to a gene. DNA of the CDR3: TGTGCCAGTAACACCCCCGGGACAGGGGGGACTGAAGCTTTCTTT. Protein sequence: CASNTPGTGGTEAFF.

This clone turned up a few times. The gene calls are TRBV15 and TRBJ1-1; D is possibly TRBD1 (5 bases). V lost 6 bases and J 6 bases, leaving 14 bases between the germline ends. The CDR3 loop spans 13 amino acids. Germline V gives CDR1 LNHNV, CDR2 YYDKDF (reference sequence). In DNA, the CDR3 is TGTGCCACCAGGGCTCAGGGAAACGCTGAAGCTTTCTTT. This translates into CATRAQGNAEAFF.

The chain combines TRBV12-5 with TRBJ1-2; weak D call: TRBD1 (5 bases). Trimming took off 5 bases at V and 6 bases at J, with 13 bases between the two ends. The CDR3 runs to 13 residues. Germline V gene sequence: CDR1 LGHNT, CDR2 FRNRAP. CDR3: CASGPSSGNGYTF. The CDR3 region has the DNA TGTGCTAGTGGTCCCTCGTCAGGGAATGGCTACACCTTC.

This chain joins TRBV29-1 and TRBJ2-3; D possibly matches TRBD1 or TRBD2 (5 bases each). CDR1 and CDR2 (germline): SQVTM, ANQGSEA. The CDR3 is 14 amino acids. Deletions cut 7 bases from V and 7 bases from J, with 21 bases between. The CDR3 sequence: CSALQEPAGYTQYF. DNA of the CDR3: TGCAGCGCCTTACAGGAGCCCGCGGGTTATACGCAGTATTTT.

The CDR3 spells CASSWDRGGRETQYF. Here the CDR3 DNA reads TGTGCCAGCAGCTGGGATCGGGGAGGCCGAGAGACCCAGTACTTC. The chain combines TRBV5-6 with TRBJ2-5; the D gene is possibly TRBD2 (6 bases). Germline V CDR1 and CDR2: SGHDT, YYEEEE. V was clipped by 3 bases and J by 4 bases, with 16 bases between them. This CDR3 has 15 residues.

The genes are TRBV18 and TRBJ2-6; maybe TRBD1 (5 bases). Trimming left V 4 bases short and J 0 bases short, with 19 bases between. The germline V gene encodes CDR1 KGHSH and CDR2 LQKENI. This CDR3 has 19 residues. This chain's CDR3 is CASSRFKTADLSGANVLTF. Here the CDR3 DNA reads TGTGCCAGCTCACGTTTTAAGACAGCAGACCTCTCTGGGGCCAACGTCCTGACTTTC.

The rearrangement links TRBV29-1 to TRBJ2-3, with 7 nucleotides matching TRBD2. Trimming at V came to 4 bases and at J to 3 bases, leaving 16 bases not matched to a gene. Germline V lookup: CDR1 SQVTM, CDR2 ANQGSEA. There are 17 residues in the CDR3. The DNA of the CDR3 is TGCAGCGTTGTGTTGCGGGGAGGGTTAATTGTTACAGATACGCAGTATTTT. It yields the protein CSVVLRGGLIVTDTQYF.

J is TRBJ2-7 and V is TRBV28; D is possibly TRBD1 (5 bases). Germline CDR1 MDHEN, CDR2 SYDVKM. The germline V and J ends were trimmed by 6 bases and 4 bases, with 13 bases remaining between them. The length of the CDR3 is 13 residues. The CDR3: CASSYQTVYEQYF. CDR3 DNA: TGTGCCAGCAGCTACCAGACAGTTTACGAGCAGTACTTC.

The V call is TRBV7-9, the J call TRBJ1-2; maybe TRBD1 (6 bases). This CDR3 has 14 residues. V lost 5 bases, J lost 8 bases, and 18 bases lay in between. Germline assignment: CDR1 SEHNR and CDR2 FQNEAQ (reference sequence). For the CDR3, the DNA is TGTGCCAGCAGCGCGGGACATCCTTCTAGAGGCTACACCTTC. Amino acid sequence: CASSAGHPSRGYTF.